A single sample gave rise to the 29 T cell receptor beta chains below, sequenced in a study of cytomegalovirus exposure and HLA in healthy donors. The PCR contained 60 Vbeta and 13 Jbeta primers. Libraries were prepared by immunoSEQ multiplex PCR; TCRdb keeps only in-frame clonotypes and omits some of them. This repertoire includes about 62,000 clones. Sequencing was performed on PBMCs. These receptors were obtained from a man younger than 45 in good health and CMV-seropositive.

The chain joins TRBV4-1 to TRBJ2-2, with 12 bases lining up with TRBD1. The CDR3 totals 19 residues. With 3 bases clipped from V and 4 bases from J, the junction kept 12 bases outside the gene matches. Germline V lookup: CDR1 MGHRA, CDR2 YSYEKL. For the CDR3, the DNA is TGCGCCAGCAGCCAGCCTCACAACCGGGACAGGGGGCCCACCGGGGAGCTGTTTTTT. It is translated as CASSQPHNRDRGPTGELFF.

In the case of this clone: One end of the junction varies from germline; a read error may be responsible. V and J are TRBV12-5 and TRBJ2-3, with D uncertain. The CDR3 is 17 residues long. CDR1 LGHNT and CDR2 FRNRAP come from the germline V gene. CDR3 protein: CASGVVRGSTISDTQYF. In nucleotides, the CDR3 is TGTGCTAGTGGTGTGGTAAGAGGCAGCACGATTAGTGATACGCAGTATTTT. Based on the CDR3 plus reference TRBV12-5 and TRBJ2-3, the full variable domain is DARVTQTPRHKVTEMGQEVTMRCQPILGHNTVFWYRQTMMQGLELLAYFRNRAPLDDSGMPKDRFSAEMPDATLATLKIQPSEPRDSAVYFCASGVVRGSTISDTQYFGPGTRLTVL.

This rearrangement joins TRBV7-6 to TRBJ2-1, with 11 bases fitting TRBD2. The CDR3 consists of 18 residues. The germline gives CDR1 SGHVS, CDR2 FNYEAQ. The V and J ends lost 0 bases and 5 bases, in that order; junction bases with no gene match: 9. CDR3 sequence: CASSLAPLAGVTDNEQFF. CDR3 nucleotide sequence: TGTGCCAGCAGCTTAGCGCCACTAGCGGGAGTCACCGACAATGAGCAGTTCTTC.

J is TRBJ1-1 and V is TRBV4-1; D is possibly TRBD1 (6 bases). This CDR3 comprises 15 residues. The germline V gene encodes CDR1 MGHRA and CDR2 YSYEKL. V lost 2 bases and J lost 5, with 15 bases in between. CDR3 protein: CASSQPGGGGTEAFF. CDR3 coding DNA: TGCGCCAGCAGCCAACCCGGAGGGGGGGGGACTGAAGCTTTCTTT.

On this clone: An end of the junction differs from the germline gene, which may be a read error. The chain carries TRBV2 and TRBJ2-1; D is perhaps TRBD2 (5 bases). The CDR3 runs 14 residues. Germline CDR1 is SNHLY and CDR2 is FYNNEI. This chain's CDR3 is CASMPGSSDNEQFF. In nucleotides, the CDR3 is TGTGCCAGCATGCCGGGATCCTCCGACAATGAGCAGTTCTTC.

The chain combines TRBV10-3 with TRBJ1-1, with D perhaps matching TRBD1 (5 bases). Between the trimmed V and J ends, which lost 4 bases and 0 bases, there was a span of 6 bases. The CDR3 loop spans 13 amino acids. Per germline, CDR1 ENHRY and CDR2 SYGVKD. The DNA of the CDR3 is TGTGCCATCAGTGGACAGCTGAACACTGAAGCTTTCTTT. Amino acids: CAISGQLNTEAFF.

The chain's CDR3 is CASSSLAGGTDNEQFF. DNA for the CDR3: TGTGCCAGCAGTTCTCTAGCGGGAGGAACCGACAATGAGCAGTTCTTC. V usage is TRBV6-4 and J usage is TRBJ2-1; 11 bases are shared with TRBD2. Germline CDR1 and CDR2: MRHNA and SNTAGT. The CDR3 is 16 amino acids. Trimming at V came to 5 bases and at J to 5 bases, leaving 8 bases not matched to a gene.

The chain carries TRBV5-5 and TRBJ2-5; 9 bases fit TRBD1. The better agreement between TRBJ2-7 and the DNA end casts doubt on the J call. Germline V gene data show CDR1 as SGHKS and CDR2 as YYEKEE (reference sequence). This CDR3 is 15 amino acids long. The CDR3 loop reads CASSLGTGPSYEQYF. In DNA form, the CDR3 reads TGTGCCAGCAGCCTCGGGACAGGGCCCTCCTACGAGCAGTACTTC.

Comments on this clone: This sample includes further DNA sequences coding for the same CDR3. The chain is built from TRBV7-9 and TRBJ2-5, with D maybe TRBD2 (6 bases). In germline, CDR1 is SEHNR, CDR2 FQNEAQ (reference sequence). Trimming removed 1 base from V and 5 bases from J, with 11 bases in between. The CDR3 has 14 amino acids. The CDR3 loop reads CASSLVGGGETQYF. For the CDR3, the DNA is TGTGCCAGCAGCTTAGTTGGGGGAGGTGAGACCCAGTACTTC.

In regard to this clone: A read error may produce the germline difference seen at one junction end. Different DNA sequences within this sample yield the same CDR3. The J gene is TRBJ1-6, the V gene TRBV30, with D uncertain. CDR1 and CDR2 from the germline V gene are GTSNPN and SVGIG (reference sequence). CDR3 size: 15 residues. The chain's CDR3 is CAGRTGVPYNSPLHF. The CDR3 coding sequence is TGTGCCGGGAGGACGGGAGTCCCCTATAATTCACCCCTCCACTTT.

This sequence joins TRBV7-8 and TRBJ2-5; the D is unclear. Germline V gives CDR1 SGHVS, CDR2 FQNEAQ. V lost 7 bases, J lost 3 bases, and 18 bases lay in between. The CDR3 has 15 residues. CDR3 nucleotide sequence: TGTGCCAGCACCAAATCGCGCAGGTTGAAAGAGACCCAGTACTTC. Translating it yields CASTKSRRLKETQYF.

This chain connects TRBV19 to TRBJ1-1; D might be TRBD1 (5 bases). The CDR3 is made up of 14 amino acids. Germline V gene data show CDR1 as LNHDA and CDR2 as SQIVND (reference sequence). Deletions cut 2 bases from V and 4 bases from J, with 11 bases between. CDR3 sequence reads: CASSISTGGTEAFF. In DNA, the CDR3 is TGTGCCAGTAGTATATCGACGGGGGGCACTGAAGCTTTCTTT.

The chain combines TRBV21-1 with TRBJ1-2; the DNA was not compared with TRBD1, the D call given in the table. TRBV21-1 is recorded as a pseudogene. The CDR3 totals 16 residues. As DNA, the CDR3 is TGTGCCAGCAGCAAAGGAAAGGACAGGGTAGTCTATGGCTACACCTTC. As protein: CASSKGKDRVVYGYTF.

As regards this clone: The sample has other DNA sequences that encode this CDR3 too. This chain uses TRBV5-1 with TRBJ2-3; D unclear. This CDR3 has 15 residues. With 3 bases removed from V and 0 bases from J, the gap between germline ends came to 11 bases. CDR1 is SGHRS, CDR2 YFSETQ, per germline. As DNA, the CDR3 is TGCGCCAGCAGCTCGACTGTCACTAGCACAGATACGCAGTATTTT. As protein: CASSSTVTSTDTQYF.

The rearrangement links TRBV18 to TRBJ2-2, with D possibly being TRBD1 (5 bases). Trimming took off 0 bases at V and 8 bases at J, with 16 bases between the two ends. Germline lookup yields CDR1 KGHSH and CDR2 LQKENI. This CDR3 is 16 amino acids long. The DNA of the CDR3 is TGTGCCAGCTCACCACCCTCGGTCAGCAAGGGGGGGGAGCTGTTTTTT. Protein sequence: CASSPPSVSKGGELFF.

CDR3 in DNA: TGCAGCGTTGGACAGGGGGCCGGGGCCAACGTCCTGACTTTC. Residues: CSVGQGAGANVLTF. V is TRBV29-1 and J is TRBJ2-6; 10 nucleotides line up with TRBD1. This CDR3 region has 14 residues. Germline values: CDR1 SQVTM, CDR2 ANQGSEA. With 4 bases clipped from V and 4 bases from J, the junction kept 1 base outside the gene matches.

The V and J genes are TRBV6-6 and TRBJ1-5, with TRBD1 identical over 7 bases. J gave up 1 base and V 6 bases, and 3 bases lay outside the gene matches. The germline CDR1 and CDR2 sequences are MNHNY and SVGAGI (reference sequence). This CDR3 is built from 14 residues. The CDR3 is CASSRQGSNQPQHF. The CDR3, as DNA: TGTGCCAGCAGCCGACAGGGCAGCAATCAGCCCCAGCATTTT.

The V call is TRBV6-5, the J call TRBJ2-1, with 11 bases matching TRBD2. Germline CDR1 is MNHEY and CDR2 is SVGAGI. The length of the CDR3 is 15 residues. Germline trimming cut 5 bases from V and 8 bases from J; bases unmatched to any gene: 8. The CDR3 DNA reads TGTGCCAGCAGTCAAACTAGCGGGAGAGTCGATGAGCAGTTCTTC. It translates to CASSQTSGRVDEQFF.

The gene calls are TRBV6-6 and TRBJ1-5, with D uncertain. The ends were cut back, 7 bases at V and 4 bases at J, with 14 bases in the middle. The CDR3 loop spans 14 amino acids. CDR1 and CDR2 from the germline V gene are MNHNY and SVGAGI (reference sequence). In DNA, the CDR3 is TGTGCCAGCACAAATCTAGATTCTAATCAGCCCCAGCATTTT. This sequence encodes CASTNLDSNQPQHF.

The chain joins TRBV15 to TRBJ1-2; no definite D call. This CDR3 comprises 12 residues. Germline V gene lookup returns CDR1 LNHNV and CDR2 YYDKDF (reference sequence). Trimming removed 4 bases at V and 7 bases at J, with 10 bases between. The chain's CDR3 is CATSTLELGYTF. The CDR3 region has the DNA TGTGCCACCAGCACCCTGGAGCTTGGCTACACCTTC.

The chain recombines TRBV18 with TRBJ2-7; no clear D. CDR1 and CDR2 from the germline V gene are KGHSH and LQKENI. V shed 0 bases and J shed 4 bases, with 10 bases lying between them. This CDR3 contains 14 residues. The CDR3 loop reads CASSPPVAGYEQYF. As DNA, the CDR3 is TGTGCCAGCTCACCACCGGTGGCTGGTTACGAGCAGTACTTC.

The V gene is TRBV7-2, the J gene TRBJ2-5; 11 bases line up with TRBD2. CDR3 length: 14 amino acids. The V gene's germline CDR1 is SGHTA and CDR2 FQGNSA. V gave up 1 base and J gave up 5 bases; unmatched junction bases: 0. The CDR3 loop is CASSLGTSGETQYF. CDR3 DNA sequence: TGTGCCAGCAGCTTAGGGACTAGCGGGGAGACCCAGTACTTC.

The chain employs TRBV4-2 and TRBJ1-5; D is unresolved. V gave up 0 bases and J gave up 6 bases, with 9 bases separating them. The CDR3 spans 14 residues. CDR1 and CDR2 from the germline V gene are LGHNA and YNFKEQ. The CDR3 DNA follows: TGTGCCAGCAGCCAAGAACGGGGAAGTCAGCCCCAGCATTTT. As protein: CASSQERGSQPQHF.

The chain carries TRBV20-1 and TRBJ1-2; D ambiguous. Germline CDR1 and CDR2: DFQATT and SNEGSKA (reference sequence). V dropped 6 bases and J dropped 8 bases, with 13 bases sitting between them. This CDR3 has 11 amino acids. The CDR3 reads CSAPRYGGYTF. The CDR3 DNA follows: TGCAGTGCGCCGAGATACGGGGGCTACACCTTC.

CDR3 DNA sequence: TGTGCCAGCAGTTTGGTGAGGAACACTGAAGCTTTCTTT. Protein: CASSLVRNTEAFF. The chain uses TRBV27 and TRBJ1-1, with D uncertain. Trimming shortened V by 3 bases and J by 1 base, and 6 bases separated the two germline ends. The CDR3 is 13 residues long. Germline V gene data show CDR1 as MNHEY and CDR2 as SMNVEV (reference sequence).

The chain carries TRBV10-3 and TRBJ1-2; TRBD1 aligns across 7 bases. After removal of 4 bases from V and 8 bases from J, the junction contained 10 bases not matched to a gene. CDR3 length equals 14 residues. Germline V CDR1 and CDR2: ENHRY, SYGVKD. The DNA of the CDR3 is TGTGCCATCAGTGCACCCACAGGGGCTCAGGGCTACACCTTC. As protein: CAISAPTGAQGYTF.

The chain carries TRBV5-1 and TRBJ2-5; possibly TRBD1 for D (5 bases). V lost 0 bases and J lost 5, with 23 bases in between. The length of the CDR3 is 18 residues. Per germline, CDR1 SGHRS and CDR2 YFSETQ. The CDR3 DNA is TGCGCCAGCAGCTTGGTCGGTTCCCCGGGTCAGGGCAGGGAGACCCAGTACTTC. Amino acid sequence: CASSLVGSPGQGRETQYF.

This chain links TRBV27 with TRBJ1-2, with D possibly TRBD1 on 5 matching bases. Per germline, CDR1 MNHEY and CDR2 SMNVEV (reference sequence). Trimming took 8 bases from V and 2 from J, leaving 12 bases between them. The CDR3 spans 13 residues. The CDR3 region has the DNA TGTGCCAGCTGGGAAAGGGGAAACTATGGCTACACCTTC. As protein: CASWERGNYGYTF.

The chain is built from TRBV4-1 and TRBJ1-1; D gene ambiguous. Trimming cost V 1 base and J 1 base, with 10 bases left between them. The germline CDR1 and CDR2 sequences are MGHRA and YSYEKL. CDR3 length equals 15 residues. The CDR3 spells CASSQGPVRNTEAFF. The CDR3, as DNA: TGCGCCAGCAGCCAAGGGCCCGTTCGGAACACTGAAGCTTTCTTT.